This entry is about one T cell receptor (beta chain). The target antigen is unknown. This sample was included in a study of shared clonotypes between healthy human individuals. Study-level points and caveats: Shared across a handful of donors were roughly 4.8% of the naive CD4 clonotypes.

CD45RO-negative cells were positively selected for CCR7, leaving out terminally differentiated effector memory CD45RA+ cells. Libraries were prepared by immunoSEQ multiplex PCR; TCRdb keeps only in-frame clonotypes and omits some of them. This table has fewer than 1 million clones, 96% appearing once. The CDR3 sequence is 14 residues long. The J segment lost 9 bases and the V segment lost 2 bases, leaving 9 bases of the junction unmatched. Germline CDR1 is SQVTM and CDR2 is ANQGSEA. Sequencing input: naive CD8+ T cells sorted from blood. The source is a man under 40 in good health. The V call is TRBV29-1, the J call TRBJ1-3; 8 bases are a match to TRBD1. The CDR3 sequence is CSVEMGQVNGTIYF. The DNA of the CDR3 is TGCAGCGTTGAAATGGGACAGGTTAACGGCACCATATATTTT.